Below, 19 T cell receptor beta chains from the same sample are listed, as sequenced in a study of T cells in Graves' hyperthyroidism and ophthalmopathy. TCR beta CDR3 region amplification was performed from RNA transcripts. HTBI primers were used for first-round RT-PCR of the TCR CDR3. TCRdb called the multiplex PCR reads again in MiXCR, with one record for every CDR3 protein. The sample consists of a few hundred thousand distinct CDR3 sequences, approximately 15% of them appearing once. The sequenced sample consisted of blood. The receptors were gathered from a woman aged 35 to 49 with Graves' hyperthyroidism.

This rearrangement joins TRBV3-1 to TRBJ2-1, with 7 positions matching TRBD1. Losses at the gene ends were 2 bases for V and 3 bases for J; bases not matched to a gene: 10. Germline assignment: CDR1 LGHDT and CDR2 YNNKEL (reference sequence). CDR3 length equals 17 residues. The CDR3 region has the DNA TGTGCCAGCAGCCAACGCAGGGACAGCTATCTCTACAATGAGCAGTTCTTC. Its translation: CASSQRRDSYLYNEQFF.

This clonotype was picked up many times. The J gene is TRBJ2-7, the V gene TRBV7-9, with D tentatively TRBD1 or TRBD2 (5 bases each). Trimming pared 1 base from V and 5 bases from J, leaving 12 bases between. Looked up from germline, CDR1 is SEHNR and CDR2 is FQNEAQ (reference sequence). The CDR3 sequence is 14 residues long. CDR3 nucleotide sequence: TGTGCCAGCAGCTTAGGGGACGTCCGAGACGAGCAGTACTTC. Protein: CASSLGDVRDEQYF.

The chain couples TRBV5-4 to TRBJ1-4; 7 positions agree with TRBD1. The germline V gene has CDR1 SGHNT and CDR2 YYREEE (reference sequence). V lost 0 bases to trimming and J lost 8 bases; unmatched junction nucleotides: 4. There are 14 residues in the CDR3. Here the CDR3 DNA reads TGTGCCAGCAGCTTGGACAGGGGACAGGAAAAACTGTTTTTT. Amino acid sequence: CASSLDRGQEKLFF. The full variable domain, with the rest looked up from reference TRBV5-4 and TRBJ1-4, is ETGVTQSPTHLIKTRGQQVTLRCSSQSGHNTVSWYQQALGQGPQFIFQYYREEENGRGNFPPRFSGLQFPNYSSELNVNALELDDSALYLCASSLDRGQEKLFFGSGTQLSVL.

The gene calls are TRBV10-1 and TRBJ2-4; D possibly corresponds to TRBD1 (6 bases). Trimming left V 3 bases short and J 9 bases short, with 12 bases between. Germline V gene lookup returns CDR1 WNHNN and CDR2 SYGVQD (reference sequence). This CDR3 has 13 residues. CDR3 sequence (DNA): TGCGCCAGCAGTGAAAGCCCAGGGGCCATTCAGTACTTC. Its translation is CASSESPGAIQYF.

This clonotype was seen more than once but under ten times. The V gene is TRBV9, the J gene TRBJ2-2; possible D gene TRBD2, 6 bases. The CDR3 has 18 amino acids. Germline-derived CDR1 and CDR2 are SGDLS and YYNGEE. V gave up 4 bases and J gave up 2 bases, with 21 bases separating them. The CDR3: CASSPSDFERVNTGELFF. The CDR3 coding sequence is TGTGCCAGCAGCCCCAGCGACTTTGAGCGGGTCAACACCGGGGAGCTGTTTTTT. Variable domain in full (rest from reference TRBV9 and TRBJ2-2): DSGVTQTPKHLITATGQRVTLRCSPRSGDLSVYWYQQSLDQGLQFLIQYYNGEERAKGNILERFSAQQFPDLHSELNLSSLELGDSALYFCASSPSDFERVNTGELFFGEGSRLTVL.

This clonotype has ten or more counts. The CDR3 coding sequence is TGCAGTGCCAAAGAACTTTATAGCAATCAGCCCCAGCATTTT. This gives the protein CSAKELYSNQPQHF. V is TRBV20-1 and J is TRBJ1-5; D unclear. Germline V CDR1 and CDR2: DFQATT, SNEGSKA (reference sequence). Deletions cut 6 bases from V and 0 bases from J, with 12 bases between. The CDR3 has 14 residues.

This clonotype was seen many times. In DNA, the CDR3 is TGTGCCAGCAGTGAAGCCCGGACCTGGGGTCGCAATCAGCCCCAGCATTTT. Encoded protein: CASSEARTWGRNQPQHF. This sequence joins TRBV6-1 and TRBJ1-5; D remains ambiguous. The CDR3 loop spans 17 amino acids. The germline V gene has CDR1 MNHNS and CDR2 SASEGT. V lost 0 bases, J lost 2 bases, and 14 bases lay in between.

The V gene is TRBV25-1, the J gene TRBJ1-2, with D unresolved. Germline V gives CDR1 MGHDK, CDR2 SYGVNS. Trimming left V 4 bases short and J 1 base short, with 7 bases between. The CDR3 is made up of 13 amino acids. This CDR3 is CASSAQVNYGYTF. The DNA of the CDR3 is TGTGCCAGCAGTGCTCAGGTTAACTATGGCTACACCTTC.

V usage is TRBV18 and J usage is TRBJ2-1; 8 bases agree with TRBD2. V lost 4 bases to trimming and J lost 4 bases; unmatched junction nucleotides: 12. Germline assignment: CDR1 KGHSH and CDR2 LQKENI. CDR3 size: 17 residues. CDR3 sequence: CASSQRGLAGKYNEQFF. The DNA for the CDR3 is TGTGCCAGCTCACAGAGGGGCTTAGCGGGAAAGTACAATGAGCAGTTCTTC.

V is TRBV4-1 and J is TRBJ2-1, with TRBD2 matching 10 bases. The CDR3 is 17 residues long. Germline CDR1 MGHRA, CDR2 YSYEKL. Losses at the gene ends were 3 bases for V and 3 bases for J; bases not matched to a gene: 8. The chain's CDR3 is CASSHNEAGGLYNEQFF. CDR3 DNA: TGCGCCAGCAGCCATAACGAAGCGGGAGGGCTCTACAATGAGCAGTTCTTC.

This clonotype was picked up many times. The chain couples TRBV11-3 to TRBJ2-3; unclear D gene. Trimming stripped 5 bases from V and 4 bases from J, with 13 bases between. CDR1 is SGHNT and CDR2 is YENEEA in the germline V gene. The CDR3 has 14 residues. CDR3 in DNA: TGTGCCAGCAGCCCCCCCATGTCGGCAGATACGCAGTATTTT. Translated, it gives CASSPPMSADTQYF.

This clonotype was seen a handful of times. The chain links TRBV5-1 to TRBJ2-1, with D perhaps matching TRBD1 or TRBD2 (6 bases each). The CDR3 extends over 16 amino acids. Trimming removed 4 bases at V and 4 bases at J, with 18 bases between. Germline CDR1 reads SGHRS; CDR2 reads YFSETQ. The CDR3 region is CASSPGGTPSYNEQFF. The CDR3 DNA follows: TGCGCCAGCAGCCCCGGAGGGACACCAAGTTACAATGAGCAGTTCTTC.

This clonotype was seen ten or more times. The rearrangement joins TRBV7-2 to TRBJ2-2, with D unclear. V lost 4 bases and J lost 5, with 5 bases in between. Looked up from germline, CDR1 is SGHTA and CDR2 is FQGNSA. This CDR3 is built from 12 residues. The CDR3 loop is CASSSVTGELFF. The DNA of the CDR3 is TGTGCCAGCAGCTCTGTAACCGGGGAGCTGTTTTTT.

The rearrangement uses TRBV20-1 and TRBJ2-5, with TRBD2 matching 11 bases. CDR1 is DFQATT and CDR2 is SNEGSKA in the germline V gene (reference sequence). CDR3 size: 16 residues. After removal of 8 bases from V and 5 bases from J, the junction contained 16 bases not matched to a gene. The CDR3 is CSQGSSGRAGRETQYF. The CDR3 region has the DNA TGCAGTCAGGGGAGTAGCGGGAGGGCCGGTCGGGAGACCCAGTACTTC.

This clonotype was counted a single time. This chain links TRBV28 with TRBJ2-2, with 9 bases aligning to TRBD2. Unmatched junction bases numbered 4, after V lost 5 bases and J lost 3 bases. CDR1 and CDR2 (germline): MDHEN, SYDVKM. This CDR3 has 15 amino acids. The CDR3 nucleotides read TGTGCCAGCAGTCCACTAGCGGGTCACACCGGGGAGCTGTTTTTT. Amino acid sequence: CASSPLAGHTGELFF.

The CDR3 sequence is CASSTGTSDTQYF. The DNA for the CDR3 is TGCGCCAGCAGCACCGGGACTAGCGATACGCAGTATTTT. This chain uses TRBV5-1 with TRBJ2-3; 9 nucleotides align to TRBD2. The junction had 3 bases not matched to a gene; V was cut back by 4 bases and J by 6 bases. CDR1 is SGHRS and CDR2 is YFSETQ in the germline V gene. The CDR3 extends over 13 amino acids.

For this clonotype: Since a much larger clone is just one base distant, this may be a read error. The V and J genes are TRBV28 and TRBJ2-7, with D possibly being TRBD1 or TRBD2 (5 bases each). The CDR3 loop spans 15 amino acids. Trimming pared 6 bases from V and 5 bases from J, leaving 20 bases between. CDR1 MDHEN and CDR2 SYDVKM come from the germline V gene. The DNA for the CDR3 is TGTGCCAGCAGGTTACAATCTCGGGGCATCGACGAGCAGTACTTC. Amino acids: CASRLQSRGIDEQYF.

This clonotype was seen a handful of times. This rearrangement joins TRBV29-1 to TRBJ1-2; D may be TRBD1 (6 bases). V was clipped by 6 bases and J by 3 bases, with 23 bases between them. The CDR3 has 16 residues. Germline lookup yields CDR1 SQVTM and CDR2 ANQGSEA. In nucleotides, the CDR3 is TGCAGCGTGGGGGCCTCGGGATTTGGAAGCCACTATGGCTACACCTTC. Residues: CSVGASGFGSHYGYTF.

This clonotype appeared many times. The chain combines TRBV11-3 with TRBJ1-1; 7 bases align to TRBD1. The CDR3 contains 14 residues. V lost 5 bases, J lost 0 bases, and 3 bases stayed unmatched. In germline, CDR1 is SGHNT, CDR2 YENEEA. CDR3 sequence: CASSRDSMNTEAFF. The DNA for the CDR3 is TGTGCCAGCAGCCGGGACAGCATGAACACTGAAGCTTTCTTT.